The entry below describes one T cell receptor beta chain. Antigen unknown. This record belongs to a study of response to subunit inactivated influenza vaccine. Study-wide results and limits: The authors offered the suggestion that each seasonal influenza vaccination recruits few new T cells.

The CDR3 contains 17 residues. The germline V gene encodes CDR1 SNHLY and CDR2 FYNNEI. Germline trimming cut 0 bases from V and 7 bases from J; bases unmatched to any gene: 11. One entry per CDR3 protein results from TCRdb running MiXCR on the RT-PCR reads. Counted here are 590,000 or so distinct CDR3 sequences, 13% to 15% occurring once; the ten biggest clones make up 7.5% to 8%. The chain carries TRBV2 and TRBJ2-1; 8 nucleotides match TRBD2. The sequence was obtained from a man in his forties or fifties who received an inactivated influenza vaccine. Specimen: PBMCs from blood, collected 14 to 15 days before vaccination. The CDR3 DNA sequence: TGTGCCAGCAGTGAAGCAAGGTGGGAACCGGGGGGGAATGAGCAGTTCTTC. This translates into CASSEARWEPGGNEQFF.